This T cell receptor beta chain was observed in a study of T-cell reconstitution after alpha-beta-depleted transplantation in children. Unique molecular identifiers were incorporated into the prepared TCRbeta library. From the PCR reads, TCRdb called clonotypes with MiXCR, one entry per CDR3 protein. The sample has about 830,000 distinct CDR3 sequences, roughly 16% seen once. General study findings and limits: By one year post-transplant, T-cell counts and diversity largely arose from T cells that were newly produced. Reportedly, only several hundred clones from non-depleted graft cells drove alpha-beta T-cell counts at about two months.

The CDR3 has 13 amino acids. The V gene lost 6 bases and the J gene lost 2 bases, with 10 bases spanning the gap. Turning to this clonotype: Its target is unknown.

The clonotype was recovered from a male patient younger than 18 who had a stem cell transplant for acute lymphoblastic leukemia, so the T cells may come from the graft donor. The sample consisted of PBMCs, mostly from graft donor cells, taken 360 days after TCRalphabeta/CD19-depleted stem cell transplant. This chain links TRBV12-3 or TRBV12-4 with TRBJ1-2; a possible D gene is TRBD1 (6 bases). CDR3 in DNA: TGTGCCAGCAGGAGACAGGACAACTATGGCTACACCTTC. The encoded protein is CASRRQDNYGYTF.